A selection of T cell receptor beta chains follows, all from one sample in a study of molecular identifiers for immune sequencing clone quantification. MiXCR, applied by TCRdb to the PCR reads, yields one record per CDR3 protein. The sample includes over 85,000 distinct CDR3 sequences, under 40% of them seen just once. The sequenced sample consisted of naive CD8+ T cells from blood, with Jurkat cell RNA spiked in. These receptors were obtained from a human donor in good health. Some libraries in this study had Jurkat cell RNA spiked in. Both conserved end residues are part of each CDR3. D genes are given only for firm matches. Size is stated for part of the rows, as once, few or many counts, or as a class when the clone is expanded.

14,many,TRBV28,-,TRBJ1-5,CASSLVGGYQPQHF,TGTGCCAGCAGTTTAGTCGGGGGCTATCAGCCCCAGCATTTT
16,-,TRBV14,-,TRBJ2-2,CASSHVPASVTGELFF,TGTGCCAGCAGCCACGTTCCGGCTAGCGTCACCGGGGAGCTGTTTTTT
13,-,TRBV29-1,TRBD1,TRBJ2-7,CSVRGQSSYEQYF,TGCAGCGTCCGGGGACAGAGCTCCTACGAGCAGTACTTC
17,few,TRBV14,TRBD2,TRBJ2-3,CASSSGTSETYTDTQYF,TGTGCCAGCAGCTCCGGGACTAGCGAGACCTACACAGATACGCAGTATTTT
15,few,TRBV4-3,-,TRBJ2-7,CASSLGGEGGYEQYF,TGCGCCAGCAGCCTAGGGGGGGAGGGCGGCTACGAGCAGTACTTC
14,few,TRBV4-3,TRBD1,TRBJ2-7,CASSQDRGTHEQYF,TGCGCCAGCAGCCAGGACAGGGGCACCCACGAGCAGTACTTC
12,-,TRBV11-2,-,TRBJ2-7,CASSFEDHEQYF,TGTGCCAGCAGCTTCGAGGATCACGAGCAGTACTTC
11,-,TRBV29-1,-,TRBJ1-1,CSVAGGAEAFF,TGCAGCGTTGCGGGTGGGGCTGAAGCTTTCTTT
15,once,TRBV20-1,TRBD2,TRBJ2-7,CSAAPGTSTPYEQYF,TGCAGTGCCGCCCCTGGGACTAGCACGCCCTACGAGCAGTACTTC
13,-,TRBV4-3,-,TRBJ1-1,CANSQILNTEAFF,TGCGCCAACAGCCAAATTTTGAACACTGAAGCTTTCTTT
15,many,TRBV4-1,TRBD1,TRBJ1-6,CASSQGRDSNSPLHF,TGCGCCAGCAGCCAAGGACGGGACAGCAATTCACCCCTCCACTTT
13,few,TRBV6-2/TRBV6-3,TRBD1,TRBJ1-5,CASNDRGNQPQHF,TGTGCCAGCAATGACAGGGGAAATCAGCCCCAGCATTTT
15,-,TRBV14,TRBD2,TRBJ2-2,CASSQGLAGTGELFF,TGTGCCAGCAGCCAGGGCCTAGCGGGCACCGGGGAGCTGTTTTTT
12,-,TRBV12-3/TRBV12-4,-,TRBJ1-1,CASSSKYTEAFF,TGTGCCAGCAGTTCCAAGTACACTGAAGCTTTCTTT
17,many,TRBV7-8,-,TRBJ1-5,CASSPYPQEHVLQPQHF,TGTGCCAGCAGCCCATATCCACAGGAACATGTCCTCCAGCCCCAGCATTTT
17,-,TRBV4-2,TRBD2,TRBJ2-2,CASSQEPGLGNTGELFF,TGTGCCAGCAGCCAAGAGCCGGGACTAGGGAACACCGGGGAGCTGTTTTTT
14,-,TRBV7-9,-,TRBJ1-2,CASSLGHPNYGYTF,TGTGCCAGCAGCTTAGGACACCCTAACTATGGCTACACCTTC
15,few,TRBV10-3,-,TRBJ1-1,CAIVSDTTGVTEAFF,TGTGCCATCGTTTCGGATACCACAGGCGTCACTGAAGCTTTCTTT
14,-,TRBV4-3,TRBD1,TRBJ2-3,CASSHGQGTDTQYF,TGCGCCAGCAGCCATGGACAGGGGACAGATACGCAGTATTTT
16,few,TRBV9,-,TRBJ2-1,CASSVGGLGSYNEQFF,TGTGCCAGCAGCGTAGGGGGGCTGGGGTCCTACAATGAGCAGTTCTTC
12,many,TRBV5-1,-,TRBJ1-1,CASGRQNTEAFF,TGCGCCAGCGGGAGACAGAACACTGAAGCTTTCTTT
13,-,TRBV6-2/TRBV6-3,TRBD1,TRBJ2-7,CASSDWTGQGLYF,TGTGCTAGCAGTGATTGGACGGGACAGGGGCTGTACTTC
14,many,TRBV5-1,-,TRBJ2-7,CASSPRLGSYEQYF,TGCGCCAGCAGCCCGCGTCTGGGGTCCTACGAGCAGTACTTC
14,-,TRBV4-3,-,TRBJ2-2,CASSQRTSTGELFF,TGCGCCAGCAGCCAAAGGACATCCACCGGGGAGCTGTTTTTT
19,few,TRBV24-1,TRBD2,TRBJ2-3,CATSDPRAPGLAGEDTQYF,TGTGCCACCAGTGACCCCCGGGCACCGGGACTAGCGGGGGAAGATACGCAGTATTTT
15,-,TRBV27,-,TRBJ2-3,CASSFPASGTDTQYF,TGTGCCAGCAGTTTTCCGGCTAGCGGCACAGATACGCAGTATTTT
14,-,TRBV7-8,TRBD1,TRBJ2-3,CASSSRTGTDTQYF,TGTGCCAGCAGCTCCCGGACAGGGACAGATACGCAGTATTTT
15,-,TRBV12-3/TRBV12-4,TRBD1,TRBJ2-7,CASSLAATGPHEQYF,TGTGCCAGCAGTTTAGCGGCGACAGGGCCCCACGAGCAGTACTTC
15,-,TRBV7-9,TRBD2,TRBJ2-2,CASQLAGGGTGELFF,TGTGCCAGCCAACTAGCGGGAGGAGGTACCGGGGAGCTGTTTTTT
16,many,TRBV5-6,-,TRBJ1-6,CASSKEGRRNSSPLHF,TGTGCCAGCAGCAAGGAGGGGCGCAGGAACTCTTCACCCCTCCACTTT
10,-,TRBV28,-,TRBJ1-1,CAVVSTEAFF,TGTGCAGTGGTCTCCACTGAAGCTTTCTTT
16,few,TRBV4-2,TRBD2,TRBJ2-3,CASSPGSAGATDTQYF,TGTGCCAGCAGCCCCGGTTCAGCGGGAGCCACAGATACGCAGTATTTT